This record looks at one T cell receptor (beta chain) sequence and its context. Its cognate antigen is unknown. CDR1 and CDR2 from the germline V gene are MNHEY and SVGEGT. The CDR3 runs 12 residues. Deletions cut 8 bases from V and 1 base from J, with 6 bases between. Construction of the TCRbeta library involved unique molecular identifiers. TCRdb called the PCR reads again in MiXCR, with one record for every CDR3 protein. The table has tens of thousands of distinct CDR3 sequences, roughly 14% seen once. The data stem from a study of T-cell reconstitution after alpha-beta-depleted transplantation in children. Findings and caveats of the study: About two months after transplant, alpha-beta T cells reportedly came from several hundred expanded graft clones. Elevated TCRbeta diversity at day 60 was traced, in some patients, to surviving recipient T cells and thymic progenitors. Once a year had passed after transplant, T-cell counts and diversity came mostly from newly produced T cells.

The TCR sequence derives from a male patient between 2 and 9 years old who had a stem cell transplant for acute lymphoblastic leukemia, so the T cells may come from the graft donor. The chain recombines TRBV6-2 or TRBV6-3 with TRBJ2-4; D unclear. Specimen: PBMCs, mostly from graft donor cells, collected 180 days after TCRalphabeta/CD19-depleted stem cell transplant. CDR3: CASRNAKNIQYF. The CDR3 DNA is TGTGCCAGCCGGAACGCCAAAAACATTCAGTACTTC.